These T cell receptor beta chains were read from a single sample in a study of tumor-infiltrating lymphocytes in primary liver carcinoma. TCRdb reanalysed the multiplex PCR reads using MiXCR and keeps one entry per CDR3 protein. The repertoire consists of tens of thousands of distinct CDR3 sequences, with about 80% occurring once and the leading ten covering around 25%. The sample was liver tumor tissue from sampling region 2. These receptor sequences come from a middle-aged man with primary liver carcinoma and hepatitis B virus infection. The CDR3 runs from the conserved cysteine through the conserved F or W. Each record gives: J gene, V gene, clone size, D gene, CDR3 protein, CDR3 DNA. The D gene is left open where the match is weak. Expanded clones are given a class, and other clones once, few, many or no size at all.

J: TRBJ2-2
V: TRBV7-9
size: many
D: NA
CDR3: CASSPQGSGELFF
DNA: TGTGCCAGCAGTCCGCAGGGGTCCGGGGAGCTGTTTTTT

J: TRBJ2-1
V: TRBV12-3/TRBV12-4
size: many
D: TRBD1
CDR3: CASSLPGTGLRGEQFF
DNA: TGTGCCAGCAGTTTGCCCGGGACAGGGCTCCGGGGTGAGCAGTTCTTC

J: TRBJ1-1
V: TRBV13
size: NA
D: TRBD1
CDR3: CASSAGQGALF
DNA: TGTGCCAGCAGTGCGGGACAGGGGGCCCTCTTT

J: TRBJ1-1
V: TRBV29-1
size: NA
D: TRBD1
CDR3: CSIDSQGVPEAFF
DNA: TGCAGCATTGACTCCCAGGGGGTCCCTGAAGCTTTCTTT

J: TRBJ2-2
V: TRBV24-1
size: few
D: TRBD2
CDR3: CATSDRTSGSSSGELFF
DNA: TGTGCCACCAGTGACCGAACTAGCGGGAGTTCGAGCGGGGAGCTGTTTTTT

J: TRBJ2-1
V: TRBV7-3
size: few
D: NA
CDR3: CASSLSGHNEQFF
DNA: TGTGCCAGCAGCTTAAGTGGTCACAATGAGCAGTTCTTC

J: TRBJ2-3
V: TRBV5-1
size: NA
D: NA
CDR3: CASSLSANTDMQYF
DNA: TGCGCCAGCAGCTTGTCGGCAAACACAGATATGCAGTATTTT

J: TRBJ2-5
V: TRBV5-5
size: many
D: NA
CDR3: CASSLRRQGRQETQYF
DNA: TGTGCCAGCAGCTTGCGGCGCCAGGGGAGGCAAGAGACCCAGTACTTC

J: TRBJ1-3
V: TRBV12-3/TRBV12-4
size: NA
D: NA
CDR3: CASSSLRLFGNTIHF
DNA: TGTGCCAGCAGTTCCCTCCGTCTATTTGGAAACACCATACATTTT

J: TRBJ2-7
V: TRBV28
size: few
D: TRBD2
CDR3: CASSLGTAGERYF
DNA: TGTGCCAGCAGTTTGGGGACGGCGGGGGAGCGGTACTTC

J: TRBJ2-1
V: TRBV12-3/TRBV12-4
size: NA
D: NA
CDR3: CASSLRDATYSERFF
DNA: TGTGCCAGCAGTTTAAGGGATGCCACCTACAGTGAGCGGTTCTTC

J: TRBJ1-5
V: TRBV30
size: many
D: NA
CDR3: CAWDIGLSNQPQHF
DNA: TGTGCCTGGGATATAGGGTTGAGCAATCAGCCCCAGCATTTT

J: TRBJ2-7
V: TRBV6-5
size: NA
D: NA
CDR3: CASSYYNGEPYEQYF
DNA: TGTGCCAGCAGTTACTATAACGGGGAACCCTACGAGCAGTACTTC

J: TRBJ2-1
V: TRBV6-1
size: NA
D: NA
CDR3: CASSESPGGVTNDQFF
DNA: TGTGCCAGCAGCGAGAGCCCGGGTGGGGTAACCAATGATCAGTTCTTC

J: TRBJ1-2
V: TRBV5-5
size: NA
D: NA
CDR3: CASSLGGTNYGYTF
DNA: TGTGCCAGCAGCTTGGGAGGCACGAACTATGGCTATACCTTC

J: TRBJ1-4
V: TRBV16
size: once
D: NA
CDR3: CTSSQSGATNEKLFF
DNA: TGTACCAGCAGCCAATCGGGGGCAACTAATGAAAAACTGTTTTTC

J: TRBJ2-5
V: TRBV12-3/TRBV12-4
size: many
D: TRBD2
CDR3: CASSGLANQETQYF
DNA: TGTGCCAGCAGCGGACTAGCGAACCAAGAGACCCAGTACTTC

J: TRBJ2-3
V: TRBV11-2
size: NA
D: TRBD2
CDR3: CASSLTISGRAGRGMQYF
DNA: TGTGCCAGCAGCTTAACTATTAGCGGGAGGGCGGGGCGAGGTATGCAGTATTTT

J: TRBJ2-7
V: TRBV2
size: NA
D: NA
CDR3: CASLVEVVGSYGQYF
DNA: TGTGCCAGCTTGGTCGAGGTAGTGGGCTCCTACGGGCAGTACTTC

J: TRBJ2-5
V: TRBV11-2
size: NA
D: NA
CDR3: CASSLRTGQETQYF
DNA: TGTGCCAGCAGCTTGCGAACAGGGCAAGAGACCCAATACTTC

J: TRBJ2-1
V: TRBV11-3
size: NA
D: TRBD2
CDR3: CASSLSMSGIGNEQFF
DNA: TGTGCCAGCAGCCTCAGTATGAGCGGGATAGGGAATGAGCAGTTCTTC

J: TRBJ2-2
V: TRBV2
size: NA
D: NA
CDR3: CVSSLGITGELFF
DNA: TGTGTCAGCAGTTTGGGAATCACCGGGGAGCTGTTTTTT

J: TRBJ1-5
V: TRBV6-6
size: NA
D: NA
CDR3: CASSSSGGSQPQHF
DNA: TGTGCCAGCAGCTCCTCGGGGGGGAGCCAGCCCCAGCATTTT

J: TRBJ1-4
V: TRBV6-1
size: many
D: NA
CDR3: CASSETVNEKLFF
DNA: TGTGCCAGCAGTGAGACGGTTAATGAAAAACTGTTTTTT

J: TRBJ2-1
V: TRBV5-4
size: NA
D: NA
CDR3: CASSPEAVTSSYNERFF
DNA: TGTGCCAGCAGCCCCGAAGCGGTAACAAGCTCCTACAATGAACGGTTCTTC

J: TRBJ1-5
V: TRBV4-1
size: NA
D: NA
CDR3: CASSPRGRSNQPQHF
DNA: TGCGCCAGCAGCCCCAGGGGCAGGAGCAATCAGCCCCAGCATTTT

J: TRBJ2-4
V: TRBV19
size: many
D: TRBD2
CDR3: CASSKASSGIAKNIQYF
DNA: TGTGCCAGTAGTAAAGCCTCTAGCGGAATAGCCAAAAACATTCAGTACTTC

J: TRBJ2-3
V: TRBV11-2
size: NA
D: TRBD1
CDR3: CACSFRDSTYTQYF
DNA: TGTGCCTGCAGCTTTCGGGACAGCACATATACCCAGTATTTT

J: TRBJ2-5
V: TRBV5-1
size: NA
D: TRBD1
CDR3: CVSREQGVKTQYF
DNA: TGCGTCAGCAGGGAACAGGGGGTAAAGACCCAGTACTTC

J: TRBJ1-2
V: TRBV29-1
size: NA
D: NA
CDR3: CSVEGIPQGGPNYGCIF
DNA: NA

J: TRBJ2-7
V: TRBV11-2
size: NA
D: NA
CDR3: CVSSLVLPSYEQYF
DNA: TGTGTCAGCAGTTTAGTACTCCCCTCCTACGAGCAGTACTTC

J: TRBJ2-5
V: TRBV13
size: many
D: NA
CDR3: CASSAGTLGETQYF
DNA: TGTGCCAGCAGCGCCGGGACCCTGGGAGAGACCCAGTACTTC

J: TRBJ2-1
V: TRBV12-3/TRBV12-4
size: NA
D: TRBD2
CDR3: CANTLGTSGPNVQFF
DNA: TGTGCCAACACCCTCGGGACTAGCGGCCCCAATGTGCAGTTCTTC

J: TRBJ2-7
V: TRBV16
size: NA
D: NA
CDR3: CASSQSWRLEGLEQYF
DNA: TGTGCCAGCAGCCAATCGTGGCGTTTGGAAGGACTCGAGCAGTACTTC

J: TRBJ1-1
V: TRBV5-5
size: once
D: NA
CDR3: CASSLVEGANTEAFF
DNA: TGTGCCAGCAGCTTGGTCGAGGGAGCGAACACAGAAGCTTTCTTT

J: TRBJ2-1
V: TRBV29-1
size: NA
D: NA
CDR3: CCVEETIGNGQFF
DNA: TGCTGCGTTGAAGAGACCATTGGCAATGGGCAGTTCTTC

J: TRBJ2-6
V: TRBV10-3
size: NA
D: TRBD1
CDR3: CASESIGTGDTGANVLTF
DNA: TGTGCCTCAGAGTCTATCGGGACAGGGGATACTGGGGCCAACGTCCTGACTTTC